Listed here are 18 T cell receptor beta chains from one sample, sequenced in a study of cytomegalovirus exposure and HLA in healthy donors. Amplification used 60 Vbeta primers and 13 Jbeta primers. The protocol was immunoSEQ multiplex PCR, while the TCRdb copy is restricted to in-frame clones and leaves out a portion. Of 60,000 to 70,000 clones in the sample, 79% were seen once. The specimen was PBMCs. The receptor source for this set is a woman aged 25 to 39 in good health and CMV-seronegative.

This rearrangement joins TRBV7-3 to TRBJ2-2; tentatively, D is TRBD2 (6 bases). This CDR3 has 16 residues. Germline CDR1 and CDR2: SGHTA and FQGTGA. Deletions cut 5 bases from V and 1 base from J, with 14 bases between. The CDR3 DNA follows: TGTGCCAGCAGCCCCGAACTAGCCTGGAACACCGGGGAGCTGTTTTTT. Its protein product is CASSPELAWNTGELFF. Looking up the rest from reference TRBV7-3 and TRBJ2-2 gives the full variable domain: GAGVSQTPSNKVTEKGKYVELRCDPISGHTALYWYRQSLGQGPEFLIYFQGTGAADDSGLPNDRFFAVRPEGSVSTLKIQRTERGDSAVYLCASSPELAWNTGELFFGEGSRLTVL.

The CDR3 coding sequence is TGTGCCAGCAGCGTAGGACCGGGGACCGGGGAGCTGTTTTTT. As protein: CASSVGPGTGELFF. This chain links TRBV9 with TRBJ2-2; maybe TRBD2 (5 bases). CDR1 is SGDLS and CDR2 is YYNGEE in the germline V gene. This CDR3 comprises 14 residues. Trimming pared 0 bases from V and 5 bases from J, leaving 8 bases between.

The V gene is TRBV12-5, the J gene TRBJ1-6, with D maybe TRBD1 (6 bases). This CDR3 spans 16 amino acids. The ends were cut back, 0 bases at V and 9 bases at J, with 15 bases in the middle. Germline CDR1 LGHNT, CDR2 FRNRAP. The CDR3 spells CASGLVIGGAGSPLHF. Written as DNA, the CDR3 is TGTGCTAGTGGTTTGGTAATAGGGGGGGCCGGTTCACCCCTCCACTTT.

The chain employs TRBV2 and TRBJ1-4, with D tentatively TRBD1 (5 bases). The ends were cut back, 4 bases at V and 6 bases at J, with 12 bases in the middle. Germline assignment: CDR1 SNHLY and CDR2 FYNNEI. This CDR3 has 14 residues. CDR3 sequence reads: CASSVGEVYEKLFF. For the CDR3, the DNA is TGTGCCAGCAGTGTAGGGGAGGTTTATGAAAAACTGTTTTTT. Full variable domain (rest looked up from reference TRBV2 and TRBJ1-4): EPEVTQTPSHQVTQMGQEVILRCVPISNHLYFYWYRQILGQKVEFLVSFYNNEISEKSEIFDDQFSVERPDGSNFTLKIRSTKLEDSAMYFCASSVGEVYEKLFFGSGTQLSVL.

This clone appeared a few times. The CDR3 sequence: CASSLNRGETEAFF. In nucleotides, the CDR3 is TGTGCCAGCAGCTTAAACAGGGGTGAAACTGAAGCTTTCTTT. V is TRBV7-6 and J is TRBJ1-1; TRBD1 matches at 7 bases. CDR1 is SGHVS and CDR2 is FNYEAQ in the germline V gene. V was clipped by 2 bases and J by 5 bases; unmatched bases: 5. The CDR3 consists of 14 residues.

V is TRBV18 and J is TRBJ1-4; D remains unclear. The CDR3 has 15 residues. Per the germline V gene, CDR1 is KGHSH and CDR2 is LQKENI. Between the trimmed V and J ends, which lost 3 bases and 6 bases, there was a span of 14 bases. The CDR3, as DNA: TGTGCCAGCTCACCGCTCGGGAGGACGGATGAAAAACTGTTTTTT. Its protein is CASSPLGRTDEKLFF.

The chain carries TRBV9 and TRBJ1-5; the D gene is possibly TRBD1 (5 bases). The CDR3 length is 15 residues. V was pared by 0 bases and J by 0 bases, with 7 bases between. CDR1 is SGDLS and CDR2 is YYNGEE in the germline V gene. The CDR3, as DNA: TGTGCCAGCAGCGTAGACGGGGGTAGCAATCAGCCCCAGCATTTT. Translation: CASSVDGGSNQPQHF.

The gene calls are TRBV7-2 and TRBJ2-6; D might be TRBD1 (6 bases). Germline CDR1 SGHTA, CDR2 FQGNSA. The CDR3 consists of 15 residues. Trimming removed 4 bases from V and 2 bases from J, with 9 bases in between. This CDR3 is CASSSQGTGANVLTF. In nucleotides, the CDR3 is TGTGCCAGCAGCTCTCAGGGGACTGGGGCCAACGTCCTGACTTTC.

The CDR3, as DNA: TGTGCCAGCAGCGTAGCTGACAGGGTCTATGGCTACACCTTC. Translation gives CASSVADRVYGYTF. V gene TRBV9 combines with J gene TRBJ1-2; TRBD1 aligns across 7 bases. CDR3 length: 14 residues. After removal of 0 bases from V and 4 bases from J, the junction contained 3 bases not matched to a gene. Germline values: CDR1 SGDLS, CDR2 YYNGEE.

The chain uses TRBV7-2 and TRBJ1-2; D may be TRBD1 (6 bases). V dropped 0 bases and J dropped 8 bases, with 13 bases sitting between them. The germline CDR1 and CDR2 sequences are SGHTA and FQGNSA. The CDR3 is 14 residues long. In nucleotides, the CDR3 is TGTGCCAGCAGCTTAGCGTCAGGGGCGCAGGGCTACACCTTC. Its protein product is CASSLASGAQGYTF.

The chain's CDR3 is CASSLDVSQGSGFRVGEQYF. Written as DNA, the CDR3 is TGTGCCAGCAGCTTAGACGTCAGTCAGGGATCGGGTTTTCGGGTTGGCGAGCAGTACTTC. The chain joins TRBV11-2 to TRBJ2-7; a possible D gene is TRBD1 (5 bases). The CDR3 contains 20 residues. Germline V gene lookup returns CDR1 SGHAT and CDR2 FQNNGV. Trimming stripped 0 bases from V and 6 bases from J, with 30 bases between.

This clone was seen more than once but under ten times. The CDR3 here is CASSITGVYNEQFF. The CDR3 coding sequence is TGTGCCAGTAGTATTACAGGGGTCTACAATGAGCAGTTCTTC. The chain has TRBV19 and TRBJ2-1, with 7 bases aligning to TRBD1. Trimming cost V 3 bases and J 3 bases; bases outside gene matches: 2. The CDR3 contains 14 residues. Germline CDR1 LNHDA, CDR2 SQIVND (reference sequence).

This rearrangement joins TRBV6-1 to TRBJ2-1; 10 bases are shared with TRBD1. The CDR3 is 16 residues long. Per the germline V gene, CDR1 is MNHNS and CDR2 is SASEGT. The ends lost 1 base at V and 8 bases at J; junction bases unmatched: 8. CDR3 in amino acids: CASSEDHWTGGYEQFF. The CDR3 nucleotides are TGTGCCAGCAGTGAAGATCATTGGACAGGGGGGTATGAGCAGTTCTTC.

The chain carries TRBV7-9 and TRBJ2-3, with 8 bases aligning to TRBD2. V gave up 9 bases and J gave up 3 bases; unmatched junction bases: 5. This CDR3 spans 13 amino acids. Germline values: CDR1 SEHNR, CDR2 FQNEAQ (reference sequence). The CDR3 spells CASSGAETDTQYF. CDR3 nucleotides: TGTGCCAGTAGCGGGGCCGAGACAGATACGCAGTATTTT.

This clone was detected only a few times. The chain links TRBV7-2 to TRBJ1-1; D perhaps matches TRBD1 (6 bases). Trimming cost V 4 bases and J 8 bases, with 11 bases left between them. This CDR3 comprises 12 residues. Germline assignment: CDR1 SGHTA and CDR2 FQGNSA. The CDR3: CASSWTAAEAFF. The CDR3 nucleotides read TGTGCCAGCAGCTGGACAGCGGCGGAAGCTTTCTTT. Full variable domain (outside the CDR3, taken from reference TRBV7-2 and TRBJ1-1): GAGVSQSPSNKVTEKGKDVELRCDPISGHTALYWYRQSLGQGLEFLIYFQGNSAPDKSGLPSDRFSAERTGGSVSTLTIQRTQQEDSAVYLCASSWTAAEAFFGQGTRLTVV.

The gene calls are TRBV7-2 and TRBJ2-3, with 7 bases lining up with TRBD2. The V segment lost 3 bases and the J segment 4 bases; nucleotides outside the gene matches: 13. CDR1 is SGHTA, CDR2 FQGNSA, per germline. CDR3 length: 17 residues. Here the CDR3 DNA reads TGTGCCAGCAGCTTTGCGTACGTAGCGGGTAGAGCAGATACGCAGTATTTT. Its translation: CASSFAYVAGRADTQYF.

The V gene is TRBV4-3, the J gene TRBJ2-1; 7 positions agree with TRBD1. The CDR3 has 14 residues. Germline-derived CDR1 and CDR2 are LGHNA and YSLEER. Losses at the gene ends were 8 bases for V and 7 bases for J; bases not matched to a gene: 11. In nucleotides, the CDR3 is TGCGCCAGCTCCTGGGACAGAGTACAAAATGAGCAGTTCTTC. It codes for CASSWDRVQNEQFF.

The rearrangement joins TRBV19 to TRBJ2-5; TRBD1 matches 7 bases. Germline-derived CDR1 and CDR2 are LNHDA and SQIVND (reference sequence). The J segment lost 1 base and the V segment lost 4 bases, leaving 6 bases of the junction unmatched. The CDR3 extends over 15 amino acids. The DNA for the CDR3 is TGTGCCAGTAGTACAGGGGGACGATCCCAAGAGACCCAGTACTTC. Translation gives CASSTGGRSQETQYF. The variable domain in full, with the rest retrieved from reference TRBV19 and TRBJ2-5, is DGGITQSPKYLFRKEGQNVTLSCEQNLNHDAMYWYRQDPGQGLRLIYYSQIVNDFQKGDIAEGYSVSREKKESFPLTVTSAQKNPTAFYLCASSTGGRSQETQYFGPGTRLLVL.